This T cell receptor (beta chain) derives from a study of T cells of healthy individuals (dated by TCRdb to 2017 to 2018). Relative to germline, V is 7 bases shorter and J is 4 bases shorter, with 23 bases between their ends. CDR1 is given as SQVTM and CDR2 as ANQGSEA, both from the germline V gene. Reading from cysteine to phenylalanine, the CDR3 counts 16 amino acids. Here the CDR3 DNA is all that survives: 48 bases in frame from base 1. Receptors were amplified or captured by 5' RACE. Data came from an Illumina MiSeq. TCRdb itself trimmed the public reads at Q25 with fastp, ran MiXCR and retained productive beta chains. Each CDR3 protein appears once, grouped with its most common genes and DNA. Across this sample there are around 40,000 distinct CDR3 sequences, with 4% to 5.5% seen only once. The top ten clones comprise 9.2% of the sample. As regards this clonotype: It has no known antigen specificity. It has no much larger one-base neighbor in the sample; base qualities were not kept.

The chain is encoded by TRBV29-1 joined to TRBJ1-5; no D gene can be assigned with confidence. This clonotype originated in a human donor in good health. CDR3 reads: CSAALMDARSNQPQHF. The sequence in DNA is TGCAGCGCTGCCCTGATGGATGCCCGGAGTAATCAGCCCCAGCATTTT.